This passage covers 10 T cell receptor beta chains from one sample sequenced in a study of OX40 agonist ivuxolimab in advanced cancers. TCRdb's table, derived via immunoSEQ multiplex PCR, lists solely in-frame clones and lacks some. The sample gives tens of thousands of clones, roughly 88% of which show up once; less than 6% is in the top ten. The starting material was CD4+ or CD8+ T cells sorted from blood, obtained in a trial of the OX40 agonist ivuxolimab. Receptor source: an adult with an advanced solid tumor such as melanoma, head and neck, liver or kidney cancer.

The sample holds a few counts of this clone. The V and J genes are TRBV12-5 and TRBJ2-5; the D is unclear. This CDR3 has 14 amino acids. Germline V gene sequence: CDR1 LGHNT, CDR2 FRNRAP. Trimming took off 0 bases at V and 4 bases at J, with 9 bases between the two ends. In nucleotides, the CDR3 is TGTGCTAGTGGTTTGGTACTAAAGGGAGAGACCCAGTACTTC. It specifies CASGLVLKGETQYF.

V is TRBV15 and J is TRBJ2-7; D is unclear. The CDR3 consists of 14 residues. The ends were cut back, 0 bases at V and 0 bases at J, with 6 bases in the middle. The V gene's germline CDR1 is LNHNV and CDR2 YYDKDF (reference sequence). The CDR3 sequence: CATSRDYGSYEQYF. The CDR3 coding sequence is TGTGCCACCAGCAGAGATTACGGCTCCTACGAGCAGTACTTC.

The genes are TRBV7-9 and TRBJ1-6; the D is unclear. Trimming removed 1 base at V and 2 bases at J, with 3 bases between. Germline CDR1 is SEHNR and CDR2 is FQNEAQ (reference sequence). CDR3 length equals 14 residues. CDR3: CASSLDAYNSPLHF. The CDR3 nucleotides are TGTGCCAGCAGCTTAGACGCCTATAATTCACCCCTCCACTTT.

The chain is built from TRBV7-6 and TRBJ2-1; 8 bases map to TRBD1. V gave up 4 bases and J gave up 8 bases; unmatched junction bases: 7. The CDR3 loop spans 14 amino acids. Germline V gives CDR1 SGHVS, CDR2 FNYEAQ. The CDR3 reads CASSSWTGTDEQFF. The CDR3 nucleotides read TGTGCCAGCAGCTCCTGGACAGGGACGGATGAGCAGTTCTTC.

This clone has only a few counts. This rearrangement joins TRBV5-1 to TRBJ2-7, with no clear D. V was pared by 3 bases and J by 3 bases, with 7 bases between. CDR3 length: 12 amino acids. Germline V CDR1 and CDR2: SGHRS, YFSETQ. This chain's CDR3 is CASSSPNYEQYF. The DNA of the CDR3 is TGCGCCAGCAGCTCCCCAAACTACGAGCAGTACTTC. The variable domain in full, with the rest retrieved from reference TRBV5-1 and TRBJ2-7, is KAGVTQTPRYLIKTRGQQVTLSCSPISGHRSVSWYQQTPGQGLQFLFEYFSETQRNKGNFPGRFSGRQFSNSRSEMNVSTLELGDSALYLCASSSPNYEQYFGPGTRLTVT.

J is TRBJ1-1 and V is TRBV7-9; possibly TRBD1 for D (6 bases). Germline assignment: CDR1 SEHNR and CDR2 FQNEAQ (reference sequence). Between the trimmed V and J ends, which lost 3 bases and 1 base, there was a span of 6 bases. The length of the CDR3 is 13 residues. Written as DNA, the CDR3 is TGTGCCAGCAGCTTCAGGGGGAACACTGAAGCTTTCTTT. Residues: CASSFRGNTEAFF.

This clone was recorded only once. CDR3 nucleotides: TGTGCCAGCAGCTTGGCAGGGAACGAGCAGTACTTC. Its translation is CASSLAGNEQYF. This chain links TRBV5-6 with TRBJ2-7; a weak D match, TRBD1 (5 bases). Between the trimmed V and J ends, which lost 0 bases and 5 bases, there was a span of 6 bases. Germline CDR1 SGHDT, CDR2 YYEEEE. This CDR3 is 12 amino acids long.

The chain has TRBV29-1 and TRBJ1-3; possibly TRBD1 for D (5 bases). CDR3 length: 13 amino acids. Germline V gene sequence: CDR1 SQVTM, CDR2 ANQGSEA. The V gene lost 6 bases and the J gene lost 4 bases, with 13 bases spanning the gap. The CDR3 protein is CSVERGRGNTIYF. The CDR3 DNA reads TGCAGCGTCGAACGGGGCAGGGGAAACACCATATATTTT.

CDR3 sequence: CASSPLAGNTGELFF. The CDR3 DNA is TGTGCCAGCAGTCCCCTAGCGGGTAACACCGGGGAGCTGTTTTTT. J is TRBJ2-2 and V is TRBV5-4; 8 nucleotides align to TRBD2. With V trimmed by 5 bases and J by 2 bases, 5 bases remained unmatched. This CDR3 comprises 15 residues. Germline CDR1 is SGHNT and CDR2 is YYREEE (reference sequence).

V gene TRBV6-5 combines with J gene TRBJ1-1, with TRBD1 matching over 8 bases. V shed 5 bases, J shed 6 bases, and the junction held 11 bases outside the gene matches. The CDR3 runs 15 residues. CDR1 and CDR2 (germline): MNHEY, SVGAGI. CDR3 sequence (DNA): TGTGCCAGCAGTGCTCTGGACAGGGAAAGTTCTGAAGCTTTCTTT. This sequence encodes CASSALDRESSEAFF.